Below are 13 T cell receptor beta chains sequenced from a single sample in a study of shared clonotypes between healthy human individuals. Sequenced by immunoSEQ multiplex PCR; TCRdb stores in-frame clones only, minus some. The repertoire holds about 2 million clones, with 85% to 95% as singletons. Sequenced: naive CD4+ T cells sorted from blood. Subset defined: CD45RA+ positively selected. The receptors were gathered from a man aged 18-30 years in good health.

V is TRBV7-9 and J is TRBJ2-3; D is perhaps TRBD2 (5 bases). Between the trimmed V and J ends, which lost 5 bases and 1 base, there was a span of 13 bases. This CDR3 is 15 amino acids long. Germline CDR1 reads SEHNR; CDR2 reads FQNEAQ (reference sequence). The CDR3 DNA is TGTGCCAGCAGCCCCGGACTGACGGGCACAGATACGCAGTATTTT. As protein: CASSPGLTGTDTQYF.

In DNA form, the CDR3 reads TGTGCCAGCAGTGAATGGCCTAGCAATCAGCCCCAGCATTTT. Protein sequence: CASSEWPSNQPQHF. The chain couples TRBV6-4 to TRBJ1-5; D gene unclear. The CDR3 has 14 residues. CDR1 and CDR2 (germline): MRHNA, SNTAGT. Trimming left V 3 bases short and J 0 bases short, with 6 bases between.

The genes are TRBV18 and TRBJ2-5; D gene uncertain. Trimming took 3 bases from V and 4 from J, leaving 9 bases between them. The CDR3 totals 13 residues. The V gene's germline CDR1 is KGHSH and CDR2 LQKENI. CDR3: CASSPILGETQYF. For the CDR3, the DNA is TGTGCCAGCTCACCGATTCTAGGAGAGACCCAGTACTTC.

This clone occurred once. The chain joins TRBV5-6 to TRBJ1-5; 8 nucleotides match TRBD1. After removal of 0 bases from V and 4 bases from J, the junction contained 12 bases not matched to a gene. Germline assignment: CDR1 SGHDT and CDR2 YYEEEE. This CDR3 is built from 18 residues. CDR3 in amino acids: CASSLGAVRGLDNQPQHF. CDR3 nucleotides: TGTGCCAGCAGCTTGGGGGCGGTCAGGGGGCTAGATAATCAGCCCCAGCATTTT.

The chain recombines TRBV9 with TRBJ2-1; TRBD1 matches 7 bases. The V segment lost 1 base and the J segment 8 bases; nucleotides outside the gene matches: 15. The CDR3 length is 17 residues. Germline V gene data show CDR1 as SGDLS and CDR2 as YYNGEE. The CDR3 bases are TGTGCCAGCAGCGTAAGTCCCCGACAGGGTCTTGAGGATGAGCAGTTCTTC. Residues: CASSVSPRQGLEDEQFF.

The chain uses TRBV7-9 and TRBJ1-4; D remains ambiguous. Germline values: CDR1 SEHNR, CDR2 FQNEAQ (reference sequence). The CDR3 runs 16 residues. Trimming shortened V by 4 bases and J by 5 bases, and 17 bases separated the two germline ends. The CDR3 here is CASSSPYRASNEKLFF. DNA for the CDR3: TGTGCCAGCAGCTCCCCCTACAGAGCCAGCAATGAAAAACTGTTTTTT.

The table lists this clone with a few counts. The chain recombines TRBV14 with TRBJ1-1; the match to TRBD1 covers 12 bases. The J segment lost 6 bases and the V segment lost 7 bases, leaving 6 bases of the junction unmatched. CDR1 is SGHDN and CDR2 is FVKESK in the germline V gene. The CDR3 sequence is 14 residues long. The DNA for the CDR3 is TGTGCCAGCATCCCGGGACAGGGGGCGGCTGAAGCTTTCTTT. It yields the protein CASIPGQGAAEAFF.

The rearrangement links TRBV30 to TRBJ1-1, with a tentative D call TRBD1 (5 bases). The CDR3 loop spans 14 amino acids. Trimming left V 4 bases short and J 6 bases short, with 18 bases between. Germline V gene data show CDR1 as GTSNPN and CDR2 as SVGIG (reference sequence). Here the CDR3 DNA reads TGTGCCTGGACCCCAGGACTGAAAGGGGCTGAAGCTTTCTTT. Translated, it gives CAWTPGLKGAEAFF.

This chain uses TRBV15 with TRBJ2-2, with TRBD2 identical over 8 bases. CDR3 length: 15 amino acids. Germline loops: CDR1 LNHNV, CDR2 YYDKDF (reference sequence). Germline trimming cut 8 bases from V and 7 bases from J; bases unmatched to any gene: 12. This CDR3 is CATVAVSGANGELFF. The CDR3 region has the DNA TGTGCCACCGTAGCGGTTAGCGGGGCCAACGGGGAGCTGTTTTTT.

The sample holds one count of this clone. The V call is TRBV4-3, the J call TRBJ2-1; TRBD2 matches 10 bases. V gave up 2 bases and J gave up 3 bases; unmatched junction bases: 4. CDR3 length: 16 amino acids. Germline CDR1 is LGHNA and CDR2 is YSLEER. This chain's CDR3 is CASSQSPSGSYNEQFF. In DNA form, the CDR3 reads TGCGCCAGCAGCCAAAGTCCTAGCGGGAGCTACAATGAGCAGTTCTTC.

V and J are TRBV19 and TRBJ2-1, with TRBD1 identical over 10 bases. This CDR3 contains 15 residues. CDR1 is LNHDA, CDR2 SQIVND, per germline (reference sequence). J gave up 3 bases and V 5 bases, and 4 bases lay outside the gene matches. This CDR3 is CASSLRDRGYNEQFF. The CDR3 bases are TGTGCCAGTAGTCTCCGGGACAGGGGCTACAATGAGCAGTTCTTC.

The rearrangement joins TRBV18 to TRBJ1-1; D is undetermined. V was cut by 5 bases and J by 1 base, with 8 bases left in between. There are 13 residues in the CDR3. Germline-derived CDR1 and CDR2 are KGHSH and LQKENI. DNA for the CDR3: TGTGCCAGCTCATCCGACACGAACACTGAAGCTTTCTTT. It specifies CASSSDTNTEAFF.

The chain couples TRBV5-1 to TRBJ1-2; D is unclear. Germline loops: CDR1 SGHRS, CDR2 YFSETQ. This CDR3 contains 14 residues. V was trimmed by 0 bases and J by 8 bases, leaving 14 bases between them. The CDR3 bases are TGCGCCAGCAGCTTGGAGGGAGGCCTGGGGGGCTACACCTTC. Residues: CASSLEGGLGGYTF.